There are many counts of the clone carrying this TCR beta chain. Antigen: not known. TCRdb re-called the 5' RACE reads through MiXCR, storing one row per CDR3 protein. The sample lists 25,000 or so distinct CDR3 sequences, less than 15% occurring once. This sample's time point: technical triplicate 1. These data belong to a study of neurological immune-mediated disorders. The CDR3 consists of 12 residues. Trimming removed 1 base from V and 6 bases from J, with 6 bases in between. The germline gives CDR1 SGHDT, CDR2 YYEEEE. Overall study results and limits: In HTLV-1-associated myelopathy, TCR clonal expansion was greatest, and in multiple sclerosis it was least, below healthy controls. Expanded clones shared no identical CDR3 amino acid sequences across subjects, which suggested private TCR-beta repertoires in all groups.

This chain joins TRBV5-6 and TRBJ2-3; D ambiguous. Sequenced input: CD4+ T cells from blood. The TCR comes from a female donor with HTLV-1-associated myelopathy (HAM/TSP). CDR3: CASSLWRDTQYF. The CDR3 nucleotides read TGTGCCAGCAGCTTGTGGCGGGATACGCAGTATTTT.